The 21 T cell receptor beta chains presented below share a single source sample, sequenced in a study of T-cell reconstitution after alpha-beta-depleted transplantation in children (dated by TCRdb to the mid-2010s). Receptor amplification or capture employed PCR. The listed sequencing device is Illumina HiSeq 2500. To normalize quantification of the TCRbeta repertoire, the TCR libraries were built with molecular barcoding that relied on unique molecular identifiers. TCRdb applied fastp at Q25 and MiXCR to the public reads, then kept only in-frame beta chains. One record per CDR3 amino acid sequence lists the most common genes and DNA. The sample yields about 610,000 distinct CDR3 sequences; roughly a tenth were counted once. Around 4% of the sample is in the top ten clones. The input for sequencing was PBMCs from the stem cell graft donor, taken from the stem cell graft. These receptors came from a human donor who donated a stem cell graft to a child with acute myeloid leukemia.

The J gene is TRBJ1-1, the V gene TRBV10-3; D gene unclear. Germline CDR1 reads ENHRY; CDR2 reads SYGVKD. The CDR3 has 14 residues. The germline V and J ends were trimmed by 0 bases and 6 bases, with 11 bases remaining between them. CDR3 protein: CAISESAGNAEAFF. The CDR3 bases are TGTGCCATCAGTGAGTCGGCGGGAAACGCTGAAGCTTTCTTT.

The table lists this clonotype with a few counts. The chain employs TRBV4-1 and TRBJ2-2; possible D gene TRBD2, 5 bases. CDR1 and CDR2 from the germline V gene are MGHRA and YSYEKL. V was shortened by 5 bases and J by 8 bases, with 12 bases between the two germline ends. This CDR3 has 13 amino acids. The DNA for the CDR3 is TGCGCCAGCAGCTCCCGGGAATCTGGGGAGCTGTTTTTT. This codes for CASSSRESGELFF.

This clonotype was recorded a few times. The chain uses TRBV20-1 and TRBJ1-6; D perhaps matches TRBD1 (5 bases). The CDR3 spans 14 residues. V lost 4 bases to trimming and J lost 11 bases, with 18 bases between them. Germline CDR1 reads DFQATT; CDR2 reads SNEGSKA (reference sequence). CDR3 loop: CSATGNRGAAPLHF. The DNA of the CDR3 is TGCAGTGCTACAGGGAATAGGGGTGCGGCACCCCTCCACTTT.

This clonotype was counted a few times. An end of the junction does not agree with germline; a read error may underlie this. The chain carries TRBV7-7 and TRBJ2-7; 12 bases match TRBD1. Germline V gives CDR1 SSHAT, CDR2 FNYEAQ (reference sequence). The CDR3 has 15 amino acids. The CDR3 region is CASSPLGGQGAEQYF. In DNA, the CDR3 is TGTGCTAGCAGCCCCTTAGGGGGACAGGGGGCCGAGCAGTACTTC.

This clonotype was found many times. CDR3 in amino acids: CSARASGRALSDTQYF. The CDR3 nucleotides are TGCAGTGCTAGAGCGAGCGGGAGGGCCCTTTCAGATACGCAGTATTTT. The chain employs TRBV20-1 and TRBJ2-3; 10 bases agree with TRBD2. Germline CDR1 DFQATT, CDR2 SNEGSKA (reference sequence). The V segment lost 1 base and the J segment 4 bases; nucleotides outside the gene matches: 8. This CDR3 region has 16 residues.

CDR3 sequence: CASSWGLAGSGANVLTF. CDR3 sequence (DNA): TGCGCCAGCAGCTGGGGACTAGCGGGTTCTGGGGCCAACGTCCTGACTTTC. The V gene is TRBV5-1, the J gene TRBJ2-6; 12 nucleotides align to TRBD2. Trimming at V came to 3 bases and at J to 1 base, leaving 2 bases not matched to a gene. The CDR3 has 17 residues. The germline V gene encodes CDR1 SGHRS and CDR2 YFSETQ.

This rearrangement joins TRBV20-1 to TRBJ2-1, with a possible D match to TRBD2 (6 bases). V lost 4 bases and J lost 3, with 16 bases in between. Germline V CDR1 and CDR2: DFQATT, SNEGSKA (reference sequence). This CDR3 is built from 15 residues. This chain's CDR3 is CSANLRSGYYNEQFF. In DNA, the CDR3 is TGCAGTGCTAACTTAAGGAGCGGGTACTACAATGAGCAGTTCTTC.

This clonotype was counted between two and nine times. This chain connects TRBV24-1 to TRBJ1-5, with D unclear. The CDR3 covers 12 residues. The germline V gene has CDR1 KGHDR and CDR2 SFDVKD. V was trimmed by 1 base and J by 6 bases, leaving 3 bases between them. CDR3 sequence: CATSDFGQPQHF. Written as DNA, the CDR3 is TGTGCCACCAGTGATTTCGGTCAGCCCCAGCATTTT.

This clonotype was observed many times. The CDR3 bases are TGTGCCAGCAGCTTTTCAGGGGTTGAGCAGTTCTTC. Its translation: CASSFSGVEQFF. This chain joins TRBV7-9 and TRBJ2-1; a possible D gene is TRBD1 (6 bases). Trimming took off 3 bases at V and 9 bases at J, with 9 bases between the two ends. This CDR3 comprises 12 residues. CDR1 is SEHNR and CDR2 is FQNEAQ in the germline V gene (reference sequence). Based on the CDR3 plus reference TRBV7-9 and TRBJ2-1, the full variable domain is DTGVSQNPRHKITKRGQNVTFRCDPISEHNRLYWYRQTLGQGPEFLTYFQNEAQLEKSRLLSDRFSAERPKGSFSTLEIQRTEQGDSAMYLCASSFSGVEQFFGPGTRLTVL.

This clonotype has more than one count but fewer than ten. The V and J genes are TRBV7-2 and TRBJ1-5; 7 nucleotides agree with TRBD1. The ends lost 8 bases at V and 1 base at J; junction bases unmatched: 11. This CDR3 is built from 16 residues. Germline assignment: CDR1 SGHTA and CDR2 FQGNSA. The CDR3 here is CASVDIGGVSNQPQHF. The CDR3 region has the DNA TGTGCCAGCGTAGATATAGGGGGCGTGAGCAATCAGCCCCAGCATTTT.

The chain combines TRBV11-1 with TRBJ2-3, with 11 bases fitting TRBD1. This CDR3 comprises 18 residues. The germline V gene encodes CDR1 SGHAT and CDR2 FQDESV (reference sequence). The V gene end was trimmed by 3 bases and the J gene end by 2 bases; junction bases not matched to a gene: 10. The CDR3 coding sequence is TGTGCCAGCAGCTTCAAAGCGGGGACAGGGGGGAACACAGATACGCAGTATTTT. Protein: CASSFKAGTGGNTDTQYF.

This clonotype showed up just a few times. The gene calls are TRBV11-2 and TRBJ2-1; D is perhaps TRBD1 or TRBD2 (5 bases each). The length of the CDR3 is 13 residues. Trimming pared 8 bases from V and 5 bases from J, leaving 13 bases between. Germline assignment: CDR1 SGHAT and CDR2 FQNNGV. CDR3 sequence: CASGRDLNNEQFF. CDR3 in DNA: TGTGCCAGCGGCCGGGACCTTAACAATGAGCAGTTCTTC. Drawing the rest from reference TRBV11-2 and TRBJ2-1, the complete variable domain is EAGVAQSPRYKIIEKRQSVAFWCNPISGHATLYWYQQILGQGPKLLIQFQNNGVVDDSQLPKDRFSAERLKGVDSTLKIQPAKLEDSAVYLCASGRDLNNEQFFGPGTRLTVL.

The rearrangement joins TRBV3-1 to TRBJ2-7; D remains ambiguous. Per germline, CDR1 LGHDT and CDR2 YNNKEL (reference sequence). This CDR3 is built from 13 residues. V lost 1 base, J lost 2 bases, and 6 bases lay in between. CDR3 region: CASSQGYTYEQYF. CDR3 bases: TGTGCCAGCAGCCAAGGCTATACCTACGAGCAGTACTTC.

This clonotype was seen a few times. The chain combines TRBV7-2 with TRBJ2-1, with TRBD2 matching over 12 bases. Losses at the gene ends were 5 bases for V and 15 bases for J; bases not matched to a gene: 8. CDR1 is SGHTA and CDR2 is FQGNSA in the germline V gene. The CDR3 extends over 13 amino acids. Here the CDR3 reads CASSAGLAGLPFF. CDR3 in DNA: TGTGCCAGCAGCGCAGGACTAGCGGGATTGCCGTTCTTC. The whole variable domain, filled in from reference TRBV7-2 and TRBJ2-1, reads GAGVSQSPSNKVTEKGKDVELRCDPISGHTALYWYRQSLGQGLEFLIYFQGNSAPDKSGLPSDRFSAERTGGSVSTLTIQRTQQEDSAVYLCASSAGLAGLPFFGPGTRLTVL.

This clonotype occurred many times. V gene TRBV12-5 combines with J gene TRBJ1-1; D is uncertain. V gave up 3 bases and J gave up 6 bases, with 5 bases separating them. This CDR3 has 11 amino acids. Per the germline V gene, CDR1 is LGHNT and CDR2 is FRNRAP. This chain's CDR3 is CASGFGPEAFF. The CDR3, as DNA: TGTGCTAGTGGTTTTGGACCTGAAGCTTTCTTT. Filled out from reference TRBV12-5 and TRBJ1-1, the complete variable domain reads DARVTQTPRHKVTEMGQEVTMRCQPILGHNTVFWYRQTMMQGLELLAYFRNRAPLDDSGMPKDRFSAEMPDATLATLKIQPSEPRDSAVYFCASGFGPEAFFGQGTRLTVV.

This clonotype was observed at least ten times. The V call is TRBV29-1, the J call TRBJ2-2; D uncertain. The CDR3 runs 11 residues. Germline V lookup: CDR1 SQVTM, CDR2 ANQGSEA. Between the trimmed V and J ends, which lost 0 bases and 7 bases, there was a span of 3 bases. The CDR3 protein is CSVEDRGELFF. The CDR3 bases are TGCAGCGTTGAAGATCGCGGGGAGCTGTTTTTT.

CDR3 sequence reads: CASSAGGSGYNEQFF. The CDR3 DNA is TGTGCCAGCAGCGCCGGCGGGAGTGGCTACAATGAGCAGTTCTTC. V gene TRBV14 combines with J gene TRBJ2-1, with TRBD2 matching 7 bases. This CDR3 comprises 15 residues. J gave up 3 bases and V 5 bases, and 7 bases lay outside the gene matches. CDR1 and CDR2 from the germline V gene are SGHDN and FVKESK.

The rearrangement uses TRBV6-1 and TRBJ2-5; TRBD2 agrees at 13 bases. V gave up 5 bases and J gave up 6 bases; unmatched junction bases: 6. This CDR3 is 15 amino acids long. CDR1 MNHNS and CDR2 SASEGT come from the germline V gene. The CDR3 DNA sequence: TGTGCCAGCAGTAGACTAGCGGGAGGTCGGAAGACCCAGTACTTC. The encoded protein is CASSRLAGGRKTQYF.

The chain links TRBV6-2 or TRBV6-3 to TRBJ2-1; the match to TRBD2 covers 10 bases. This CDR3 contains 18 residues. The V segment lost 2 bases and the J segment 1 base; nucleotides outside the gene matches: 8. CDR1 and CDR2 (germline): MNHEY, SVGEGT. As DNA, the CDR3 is TGTGCCAGCAGTTACCCCCCCTTAGCGGGAGGATCCTACAATGAGCAGTTCTTC. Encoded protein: CASSYPPLAGGSYNEQFF.

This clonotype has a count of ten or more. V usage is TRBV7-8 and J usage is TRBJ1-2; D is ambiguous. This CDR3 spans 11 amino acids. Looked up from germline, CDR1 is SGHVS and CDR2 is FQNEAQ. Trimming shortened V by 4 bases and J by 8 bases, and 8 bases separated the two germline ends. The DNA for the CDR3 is TGTGCCAGCAGCTCCTCTACCGGCTACACCTTC. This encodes CASSSSTGYTF.

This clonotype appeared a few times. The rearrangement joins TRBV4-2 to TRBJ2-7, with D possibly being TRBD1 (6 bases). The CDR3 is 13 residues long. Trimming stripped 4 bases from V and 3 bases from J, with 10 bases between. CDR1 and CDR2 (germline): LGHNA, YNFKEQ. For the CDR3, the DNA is TGTGCCAGCAGCCGAGGGGGTGTCTACGAGCAGTACTTC. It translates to CASSRGGVYEQYF.